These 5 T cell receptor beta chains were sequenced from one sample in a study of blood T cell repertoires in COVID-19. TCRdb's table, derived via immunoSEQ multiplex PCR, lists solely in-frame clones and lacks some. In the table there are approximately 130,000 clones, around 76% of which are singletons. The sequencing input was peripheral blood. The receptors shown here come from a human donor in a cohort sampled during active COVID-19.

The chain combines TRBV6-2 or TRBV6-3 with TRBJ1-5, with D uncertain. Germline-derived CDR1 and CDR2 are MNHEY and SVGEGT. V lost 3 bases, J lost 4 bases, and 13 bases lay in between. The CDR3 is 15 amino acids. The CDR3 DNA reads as TGTGCCAGCAGTTATAACCGGGAGTTGAATCAGCCCCAGCATTTT. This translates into CASSYNRELNQPQHF.

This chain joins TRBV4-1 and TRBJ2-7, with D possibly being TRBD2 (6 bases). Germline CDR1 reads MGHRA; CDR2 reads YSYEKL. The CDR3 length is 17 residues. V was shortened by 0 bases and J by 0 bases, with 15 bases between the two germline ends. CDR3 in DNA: TGCGCCAGCAGCCAAGATTTGTTAGCGGAGAACTCCTACGAGCAGTACTTC. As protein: CASSQDLLAENSYEQYF.

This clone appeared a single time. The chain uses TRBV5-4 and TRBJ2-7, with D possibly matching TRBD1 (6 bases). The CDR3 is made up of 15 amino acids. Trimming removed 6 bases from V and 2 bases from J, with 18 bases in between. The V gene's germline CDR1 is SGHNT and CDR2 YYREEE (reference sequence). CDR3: CASMKIGGPPYEQYF. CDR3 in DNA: TGTGCCAGCATGAAGATAGGGGGACCTCCCTACGAGCAGTACTTC.

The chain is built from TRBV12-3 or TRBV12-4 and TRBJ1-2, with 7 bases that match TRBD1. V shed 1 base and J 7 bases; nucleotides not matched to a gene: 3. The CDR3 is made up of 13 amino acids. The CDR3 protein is CASSLGQGGGYTF. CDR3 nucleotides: TGTGCCAGCAGTTTAGGACAGGGCGGTGGCTACACCTTC.

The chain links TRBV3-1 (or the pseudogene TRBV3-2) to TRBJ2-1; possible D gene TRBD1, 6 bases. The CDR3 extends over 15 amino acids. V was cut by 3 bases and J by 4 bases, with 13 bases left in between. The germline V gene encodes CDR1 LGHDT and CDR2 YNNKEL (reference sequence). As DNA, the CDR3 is TGTGCCAGCAGCCAGAGGCAGGGGACGTACAATGAGCAGTTCTTC. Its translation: CASSQRQGTYNEQFF.